This T cell receptor (beta chain) was captured by sequencing in a study of OX40 agonist ivuxolimab in advanced cancers. Looking at the study overall: Partial responses were achieved by three patients, one with hepatocellular carcinoma and two with cutaneous melanoma. General study points: Determination of antigen specificity was not performed for the expanded peripheral T cells. Clonal expansion among partial responders at 0.1-3.0 mg/kg ranked near the lowest.

CDR3 length: 14 amino acids. Germline V lookup: CDR1 MNHNS, CDR2 SASEGT. The ends were cut back, 2 bases at V and 10 bases at J, with 12 bases in the middle. This clone came up a few times. As yet, its antigen is unknown. Measured with immunoSEQ multiplex PCR; TCRdb has only the in-frame clones, and not every one. This sample has approximately 62,000 clones; over 75% occur once, and the top ten carry roughly 5%. Here the sequenced sample was CD4+ or CD8+ T cells sorted from blood, taken in a trial of the OX40 agonist ivuxolimab. The V gene is TRBV6-1, the J gene TRBJ1-6; D is uncertain. The TCR originated in an adult with an advanced solid tumor such as melanoma, head and neck, liver or kidney cancer. The CDR3, as DNA: TGTGCCAGCAGTGAAACATGGAGTTCCTCACCCCTCCACTTT. Protein: CASSETWSSSPLHF.